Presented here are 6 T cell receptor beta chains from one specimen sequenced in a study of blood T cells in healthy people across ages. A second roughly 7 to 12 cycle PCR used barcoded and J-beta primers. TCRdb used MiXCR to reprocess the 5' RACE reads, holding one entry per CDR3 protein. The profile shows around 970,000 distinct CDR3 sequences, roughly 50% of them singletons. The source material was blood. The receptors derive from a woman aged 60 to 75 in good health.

CDR3 loop: CASSLLRTASQDTQYF. DNA of the CDR3: TGTGCCAGCAGCTTATTAAGGACAGCCTCACAAGATACGCAGTATTTT. This chain uses TRBV7-2 with TRBJ2-3; D possibly corresponds to TRBD1 (6 bases). The CDR3 consists of 16 residues. Germline-derived CDR1 and CDR2 are SGHTA and FQGNSA. Trimming shortened V by 2 bases and J by 5 bases, and 17 bases separated the two germline ends. The whole variable domain, filled in from reference TRBV7-2 and TRBJ2-3, reads GAGVSQSPSNKVTEKGKDVELRCDPISGHTALYWYRQSLGQGLEFLIYFQGNSAPDKSGLPSDRFSAERTGGSVSTLTIQRTQQEDSAVYLCASSLLRTASQDTQYFGPGTRLTVL.

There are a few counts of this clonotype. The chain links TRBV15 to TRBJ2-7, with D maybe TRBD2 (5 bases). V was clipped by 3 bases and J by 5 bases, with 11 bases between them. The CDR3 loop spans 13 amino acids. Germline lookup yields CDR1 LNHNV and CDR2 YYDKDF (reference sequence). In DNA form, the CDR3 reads TGTGCCACCAGCAGCAAGGTTAGCGACGAGCAGTACTTC. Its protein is CATSSKVSDEQYF. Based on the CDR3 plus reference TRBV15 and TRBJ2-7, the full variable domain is DAMVIQNPRYQVTQFGKPVTLSCSQTLNHNVMYWYQQKSSQAPKLLFHYYDKDFNNEADTPDNFQSRRPNTSFCFLDIRSPGLGDTAMYLCATSSKVSDEQYFGPGTRLTVT.

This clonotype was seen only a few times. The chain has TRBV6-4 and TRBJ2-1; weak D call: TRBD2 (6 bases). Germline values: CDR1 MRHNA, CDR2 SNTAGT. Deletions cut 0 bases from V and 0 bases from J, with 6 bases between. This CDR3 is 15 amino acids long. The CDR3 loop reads CASSDSGLSYNEQFF. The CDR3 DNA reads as TGTGCCAGCAGTGACTCGGGACTCTCCTACAATGAGCAGTTCTTC.

CDR3 in DNA: TGCAGTGTGTATCGCGGGAGTAGGGATACGCAGTATTTT. It codes for CSVYRGSRDTQYF. The chain has TRBV20-1 and TRBJ2-3; 7 bases are a match to TRBD2. Germline loops: CDR1 DFQATT, CDR2 SNEGSKA (reference sequence). Trimming removed 7 bases from V and 6 bases from J; junction bases left unmatched: 10. This CDR3 has 13 amino acids.

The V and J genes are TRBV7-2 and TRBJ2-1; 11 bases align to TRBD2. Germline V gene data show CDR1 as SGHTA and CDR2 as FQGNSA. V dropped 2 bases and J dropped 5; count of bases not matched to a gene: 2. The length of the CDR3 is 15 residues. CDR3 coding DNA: TGTGCCAGCAGCTTATGGGGACTAGCGGACAATGAGCAGTTCTTC. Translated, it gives CASSLWGLADNEQFF.

CDR3 sequence reads: CAISAQGTDTQYF. For the CDR3, the DNA is TGTGCCATCAGTGCTCAGGGTACAGATACGCAGTATTTT. The chain recombines TRBV10-3 with TRBJ2-3; maybe TRBD1 (5 bases). CDR3 length equals 13 residues. Germline V lookup: CDR1 ENHRY, CDR2 SYGVKD. V was trimmed by 4 bases and J by 3 bases, leaving 8 bases between them.